A selection of T cell receptor beta chains follows, all from one sample in a study of PD-1 blockade in classical Hodgkin lymphoma. Libraries were prepared by immunoSEQ multiplex PCR; TCRdb keeps only in-frame clonotypes and omits some of them. The sample carries about 25,000 clones, 81% recorded once. Specimen: peripheral blood mononuclear cells (PBMCs), collected before the second cycle of nivolumab. Receptors originate from a human donor with classical Hodgkin lymphoma. Both conserved end residues are part of each CDR3. A D gene is named only where the DNA matches it firmly. Rows give clone size only sometimes, using once, few, many, or a class for an expanded clone.

v_gene	j_gene	d_gene	abundance	CDR3nt	CDR3aa
TRBV30	TRBJ2-2	-	-	TGTGCCTGGAGTGTAGTTACCACCGGGGAGCTGTTTTTT	CAWSVVTTGELFF
TRBV4-1	TRBJ1-1	-	-	TGCGCCAGCAGCCCAAAGACGTTCACATTGGAAGCTTTCTTT	CASSPKTFTLEAFF
TRBV27	TRBJ1-3	TRBD1	-	TGTGCCAGCAGTTCACGACAGGGGGCGCCGTGGGGGTTTGGAAACACCATATATTTT	CASSSRQGAPWGFGNTIYF
TRBV16	TRBJ2-5	-	-	TGTGCCAGCAGCCAATCGGGACTCTCCCAAGAGACCCAGTACTTC	CASSQSGLSQETQYF
TRBV2	TRBJ2-1	-	-	TGTGCCAGCAGGACTTCCGGGGAAAATGAGCAGTTCTTC	CASRTSGENEQFF
TRBV7-9	TRBJ2-1	-	-	TGTGCCAGCAGCTTAGGAGACAATGAGCAGTTCTTC	CASSLGDNEQFF
TRBV6-5	TRBJ1-3	-	-	TGTGCCAGCAGACGACAGAATGGAAACACCATATATTTT	CASRRQNGNTIYF
TRBV5-1	TRBJ2-5	-	-	TGCGCCAGCAGCTTGGAGGGTCTTGAGACCCAGTACTTC	CASSLEGLETQYF
TRBV2	TRBJ2-7	-	-	TGTGCCAGTGAGGGGGTCGAGCAGTACTTC	CASEGVEQYF
TRBV27	TRBJ2-7	TRBD1	few	TGTGCCAGCAGTTTATACCCGGGACAGGGGAACGAGCAGTACTTC	CASSLYPGQGNEQYF
TRBV30	TRBJ1-2	-	-	TGTGCCTGGAGTGTACAGAAGTTCGAAGGCTACACCTTC	CAWSVQKFEGYTF
TRBV7-6	TRBJ2-7	-	-	TGTGCCAGCAGCCCCGGACGGGCGAGCTACGAGCAGTACTTC	CASSPGRASYEQYF
TRBV6-1	TRBJ1-1	-	-	TGTGCCAGCAGTGGGGACCAGGGCACTGAAGCTTTCTTT	CASSGDQGTEAFF
TRBV14	TRBJ2-5	-	-	TGTGCCAGCAGCCAAGAACGGGCGACCCAGTACTTC	CASSQERATQYF
TRBV28	TRBJ2-7	-	-	TGTGCCAGCAGTTTAGGGGGGTCCTACGAGCAGTACTTC	CASSLGGSYEQYF
TRBV15	TRBJ1-2	TRBD1	-	TGTGCCACCAGCAGGGGGACAGGGATTGGAACCTTC	CATSRGTGIGTF
TRBV18	TRBJ2-7	TRBD2	few	TGTGCCAGCTCACCGGCGGACAGGGCACTAGCGGGAGGGCCCTACGAGCAGTACTTC	CASSPADRALAGGPYEQYF
TRBV5-1	TRBJ1-6	-	-	TGCGCCAGCAGCTTCGGGCAGGACGATTCACCCCTCCACTTT	CASSFGQDDSPLHF
TRBV5-1	TRBJ2-5	TRBD1	-	TGCGCCAGCAGCTTCAATCGGACAGGGATAAACCAAGAGACCCAGTACTTC	CASSFNRTGINQETQYF
TRBV28	TRBJ2-7	-	-	TGTGCCAGCAACCAAGCTACTCGGTTCCACGAGCAGTACTTC	CASNQATRFHEQYF
TRBV7-9	TRBJ1-2	TRBD1	few	TGTGCCAGCAGCACCCACAGGGGGCCCCGTATGGAAGGAGGCTACACCTTC	CASSTHRGPRMEGGYTF
TRBV4-1	TRBJ1-2	-	-	TGCGCCAGCAGCCAAGACCCCGGCGTTGAGTATGGCTACACCTTC	CASSQDPGVEYGYTF
TRBV28	TRBJ2-1	-	large	TGTGCCAGCAGTTTGGAATTCAGCGGCGGGACGGGCAATGAGCAGTTCTTC	CASSLEFSGGTGNEQFF
TRBV29-1	TRBJ1-3	-	-	TGCAGCGTTAAGCCTGGATCTGGAAACACCATATATTTT	CSVKPGSGNTIYF
TRBV5-1	TRBJ1-1	TRBD1	-	TGCGCCAGCAGCTACACGACAGGGAGGCTCACGAGCACTGAAGCTTTCTTT	CASSYTTGRLTSTEAFF